This passage covers 17 T cell receptor beta chains from one sample sequenced in a study of esophageal squamous cell carcinoma under preoperative chemotherapy. Described time point: before preoperative PTX-NDP chemotherapy. TCRdb processed the PCR reads anew with MiXCR; each CDR3 protein has one entry. Altogether thousands of distinct CDR3 sequences are present, more than 25% being singletons, with the ten largest covering around 14%. This specimen was collected from a patient given preoperative chemotherapy. These receptors all come from a human donor with esophageal squamous cell carcinoma. The donor label of this sample is uncertain.

This clonotype showed up many times. As DNA, the CDR3 is TGTGCCAGCAGTGAACAGACTAGCGGCGAGGAGACCCAGTACTTC. It translates to CASSEQTSGEETQYF. The chain recombines TRBV25-1 with TRBJ2-5, with 9 positions matching TRBD2. Germline CDR1 and CDR2: MGHDK and SYGVNS. Trimming removed 2 bases from V and 5 bases from J; junction bases left unmatched: 6. The CDR3 spans 15 residues.

This clonotype was counted a few times. The chain recombines TRBV7-2 with TRBJ2-3, with 8 bases identical to TRBD2. Losses at the gene ends were 8 bases for V and 3 bases for J; bases not matched to a gene: 7. The CDR3 totals 14 residues. Germline CDR1 SGHTA, CDR2 FQGNSA. CDR3 amino acids: CASGRGGRTDTQYF. The CDR3 bases are TGTGCCAGCGGCAGGGGCGGGAGGACAGATACGCAGTATTTT.

The sample holds many counts of this clonotype. The gene calls are TRBV7-2 and TRBJ2-7; 8 bases agree with TRBD2. V shed 3 bases, J shed 7 bases, and the junction held 5 bases outside the gene matches. The CDR3 extends over 13 amino acids. Germline loops: CDR1 SGHTA, CDR2 FQGNSA. This CDR3 reads CASSFGLAREQYF. CDR3 nucleotide sequence: TGTGCCAGCAGCTTCGGACTAGCCCGGGAGCAGTACTTC.

By share, this clonotype ranks as medium-sized. The V call is TRBV27, the J call TRBJ2-5, with TRBD1 matching 8 bases. The CDR3 is 14 amino acids. In germline, CDR1 is MNHEY, CDR2 SMNVEV (reference sequence). V gave up 4 bases and J gave up 5 bases; unmatched junction bases: 6. The CDR3 reads CASSSTGEGETQYF. The CDR3, as DNA: TGTGCCAGCAGTTCGACAGGGGAAGGGGAGACCCAGTACTTC.

By share, this clonotype ranks as large. The J gene is TRBJ2-1, the V gene TRBV6-1; no clear D. The J call is doubtful: the DNA matches TRBJ2-7 better. CDR3 length equals 14 residues. Germline CDR1 is MNHNS and CDR2 is SASEGT. The CDR3 DNA reads as TGTGCCAGCAGTGAAGCCAACGACGGCTACGAGCAGTACTTC. Translating gives CASSEANDGYEQYF.

This clonotype was detected only a few times. A read error may explain this, as a much larger clone is one base away. The chain carries TRBV11-2 and TRBJ2-1, with 7 bases matching TRBD2. Germline assignment: CDR1 SGHAT and CDR2 FQNNGV. This CDR3 is built from 15 residues. J lost 10 bases, V lost 4 bases, and 13 bases had no gene match. CDR3 in DNA: TGTGCCAGCAGCTCCCTCGCGGGGGTGGGGTACGAGCAGTTCTTC. This codes for CASSSLAGVGYEQFF. The variable domain in full, with the rest retrieved from reference TRBV11-2 and TRBJ2-1, is EAGVAQSPRYKIIEKRQSVAFWCNPISGHATLYWYQQILGQGPKLLIQFQNNGVVDDSQLPKDRFSAERLKGVDSTLKIQPAKLEDSAVYLCASSSLAGVGYEQFFGPGTRLTVL.

This clonotype was recorded many times. The chain uses TRBV5-5 and TRBJ1-1, with D maybe TRBD1 (6 bases). The CDR3 is 13 amino acids. CDR1 and CDR2 from the germline V gene are SGHKS and YYEKEE (reference sequence). V lost 4 bases, J lost 4 bases, and 11 bases lay in between. CDR3: CASSPTGTTEAFF. Written as DNA, the CDR3 is TGTGCCAGCAGCCCTACAGGGACCACTGAAGCTTTCTTT.

The genes are TRBV6-2 or TRBV6-3 and TRBJ2-2, with 9 bases lining up with TRBD1. The germline CDR1 and CDR2 sequences are MNHEY and SVGEGT. This CDR3 is built from 14 residues. Trimming removed 5 bases from V and 4 bases from J; junction bases left unmatched: 2. The CDR3 here is CASSGQGSTGELFF. The CDR3 DNA reads as TGTGCCAGCAGTGGACAGGGGTCCACCGGGGAGCTGTTTTTT.

In this sample, this clonotype is medium-sized. This chain joins TRBV6-5 and TRBJ2-5; TRBD2 matches at 13 bases. V dropped 5 bases and J dropped 5; count of bases not matched to a gene: 5. Germline V gene data show CDR1 as MNHEY and CDR2 as SVGAGI. The CDR3 consists of 15 residues. In DNA form, the CDR3 reads TGTGCCAGCAGTCAGACTAGCGGGAGGAGGGAGACCCAGTACTTC. It is translated as CASSQTSGRRETQYF.

On this clonotype itself: One end of the junction does not line up with germline, which may come from a read error. This chain uses TRBV7-8 with TRBJ2-1; D possibly uses TRBD1 or TRBD2 (5 bases each). Germline V gene lookup returns CDR1 SGHVS and CDR2 FQNEAQ. The CDR3 extends over 15 amino acids. This chain's CDR3 is CASSPGMKGTNEQDF. The DNA for the CDR3 is TGTGCCAGCAGTCCCGGAATGAAAGGGACGAATGAGCAGGACTTC.

In the case of this clonotype: Given the absence of the conserved phenylalanine or tryptophan at the CDR3 end, a read error is likely. The chain recombines TRBV7-2 with TRBJ2-1; tentative D call: TRBD2 (6 bases). V shed 6 bases and J shed 10 bases, with 22 bases lying between them. The germline V gene encodes CDR1 SGHTA and CDR2 FQGNSA. This CDR3 is built from 15 residues. As DNA, the CDR3 is TGTGCCAGCAGGTTTCCCGGCTCGGGGGTGGAGGAGCAGTTCTTG. Amino acid sequence: CASRFPGSGVEEQFL.

Relative to its sample, this clonotype is medium-sized (0.01 to 0.1%). V usage is TRBV24-1 and J usage is TRBJ2-1, with 7 nucleotides matching TRBD2. The J call is doubtful: the DNA matches TRBJ2-7 better. The CDR3 totals 15 residues. Germline-derived CDR1 and CDR2 are KGHDR and SFDVKD. The DNA for the CDR3 is TGTGCCACCAGTGACTCTAGACTAGCTCCCGATGAGCAGTACTTC. It specifies CATSDSRLAPDEQYF.

About this clonotype: One end of the junction fails to match germline, which may point to a read error. The V gene is TRBV24-1, the J gene TRBJ2-3; D is uncertain. The V gene's germline CDR1 is KGHDR and CDR2 SFDVKD. The CDR3 is 15 amino acids. CDR3 bases: TGTGCCACCAGTGACTCTAGAGTAGCTCCCGATGAGGAGTTCTTC. Its protein is CATSDSRVAPDEEFF.

In this sample, this clonotype turned up many times. This chain joins TRBV7-2 and TRBJ2-1; D is perhaps TRBD1 or TRBD2 (5 bases each). The germline V gene encodes CDR1 SGHTA and CDR2 FQGNSA. Between the trimmed V and J ends, which lost 6 bases and 13 bases, there was a span of 25 bases. The CDR3 extends over 15 amino acids. The CDR3 here is CASSPPAPGHGIQFF. CDR3 coding DNA: TGTGCCAGCAGTCCCCCGGCTCCGGGGCATGGCATTCAGTTCTTC. Drawing the rest from reference TRBV7-2 and TRBJ2-1, the complete variable domain is GAGVSQSPSNKVTEKGKDVELRCDPISGHTALYWYRQSLGQGLEFLIYFQGNSAPDKSGLPSDRFSAERTGGSVSTLTIQRTQQEDSAVYLCASSPPAPGHGIQFFGPGTRLTVL.

This clonotype qualifies as medium-sized. CDR3 sequence reads: CASQPSGGKYEQYF. CDR3 nucleotides: TGTGCCAGCCAGCCTAGCGGGGGGAAATACGAGCAGTACTTC. This chain connects TRBV6-1 to TRBJ2-5; 11 bases align to TRBD2. The assigned J gene may be wrong: the sequence end matches TRBJ2-7 better. The V gene's germline CDR1 is MNHNS and CDR2 SASEGT. The CDR3 consists of 14 residues.

The chain employs TRBV11-3 and TRBJ2-5, with 8 bases lining up with TRBD1. V trimming: 6 bases; J trimming: 11 bases; junction bases outside the gene matches: 8. CDR1 and CDR2 (germline): SGHNT, YENEEA. The CDR3 extends over 12 amino acids. The CDR3 spells CASRYAQGEQYF. CDR3 sequence (DNA): TGTGCCAGCAGGTATGCACAGGGGGAGCAGTACTTC. Filled out from reference TRBV11-3 and TRBJ2-5, the complete variable domain reads EAGVVQSPRYKIIEKKQPVAFWCNPISGHNTLYWYLQNLGQGPELLIRYENEEAVDDSQLPKDRFSAERLKGVDSTLKIQPAELGDSAVYLCASRYAQGEQYFGPGTRLLVL.

At least ten counts were recorded for this clonotype. A much larger clone lies one base from this, so it may be a read error. CDR3 nucleotide sequence: TGTGCCAGCAGCTTAGCGGGGTGGGATGAGCAGTACTTC. It yields the protein CASSLAGWDEQYF. V and J are TRBV7-2 and TRBJ2-5; D ambiguous. CDR3 size: 13 residues. The V gene lost 0 bases and the J gene lost 11 bases, with 13 bases spanning the gap. From germline, CDR1 is SGHTA and CDR2 FQGNSA.